A single sample is the source of the 6 T cell receptor beta chains below, sequenced in a study of cytomegalovirus exposure and HLA in healthy donors. With 60 Vbeta and 13 Jbeta primers, the PCR was carried out. Method: immunoSEQ multiplex PCR; TCRdb's copy keeps in-frame clones and lacks some. The sample has under 100,000 clones, around 81% seen once. Sequencing was done on a sample of PBMCs. These receptors all come from a man aged 18 to 29 in good health and CMV-seropositive.

Concerning this clone itself: Since the CDR3 does not end with the conserved phenylalanine or tryptophan, this likely comes from a read error. V is TRBV29-1 and J is TRBJ1-1; TRBD1 matches at 8 bases. CDR1 SQVTM and CDR2 ANQGSEA come from the germline V gene. The CDR3 runs to 12 residues. J gave up 4 bases and V 4 bases, and 2 bases lay outside the gene matches. The CDR3 loop reads CSVATGGTEAFL. The CDR3 DNA is TGCAGCGTTGCAACAGGGGGCACTGAAGCTTTCCTT.

The table lists this clone with a few counts. V and J are TRBV20-1 and TRBJ1-2; D is ambiguous. V was clipped by 2 bases and J by 4 bases, with 5 bases between them. The CDR3 contains 11 residues. Germline loops: CDR1 DFQATT, CDR2 SNEGSKA (reference sequence). CDR3 amino acids: CSARNSYGYTF. The CDR3 DNA follows: TGCAGTGCTAGAAACAGCTATGGCTACACCTTC.

The chain recombines TRBV27 with TRBJ1-1, with D unclear. Per germline, CDR1 MNHEY and CDR2 SMNVEV (reference sequence). Trimming took 6 bases from V and 5 from J, leaving 13 bases between them. This CDR3 is 13 amino acids long. CDR3 DNA sequence: TGTGCCAGCAGCGTGGGGAGGCGGACTGAAGCTTTCTTT. It is translated as CASSVGRRTEAFF.

This chain links TRBV29-1 with TRBJ1-1, with 9 bases matching TRBD1. V was pared by 6 bases and J by 4 bases, with 12 bases of the junction left unmatched. The CDR3 extends over 15 amino acids. Germline CDR1 reads SQVTM; CDR2 reads ANQGSEA. The CDR3 region has the DNA TGCAGCGTGGTGCAACAGGGGGCGCGGAGCACTGAAGCTTTCTTT. Its protein product is CSVVQQGARSTEAFF.

This sequence joins TRBV5-4 and TRBJ1-1; the D is unclear. Germline V gene data show CDR1 as SGHNT and CDR2 as YYREEE (reference sequence). V lost 7 bases and J 4 bases, leaving 14 bases between the germline ends. The CDR3 extends over 13 amino acids. The DNA for the CDR3 is TGTGCCAGCCTCCGGGAGGGAGGCACTGAAGCTTTCTTT. Its protein is CASLREGGTEAFF.

This chain joins TRBV10-3 and TRBJ2-2; TRBD2 is a possible D gene (6 bases). V was pared by 11 bases and J by 6 bases, with 16 bases between. From germline, CDR1 is ENHRY and CDR2 SYGVKD. CDR3 length: 13 residues. The CDR3 coding sequence is TGTGCCGGCTCCCGGGGACTCCCCGGGGAGCTGTTTTTT. This translates into CAGSRGLPGELFF.